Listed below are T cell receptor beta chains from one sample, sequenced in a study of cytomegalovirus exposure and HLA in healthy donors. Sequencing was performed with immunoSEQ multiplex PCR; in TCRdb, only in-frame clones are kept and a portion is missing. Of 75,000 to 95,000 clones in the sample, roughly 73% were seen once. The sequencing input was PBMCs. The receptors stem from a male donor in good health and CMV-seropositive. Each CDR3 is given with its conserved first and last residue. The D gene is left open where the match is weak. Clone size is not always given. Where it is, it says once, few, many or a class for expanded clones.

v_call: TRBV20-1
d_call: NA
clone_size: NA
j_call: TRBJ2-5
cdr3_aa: CSASIETQYF
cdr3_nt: TGCAGTGCTAGTATAGAGACCCAGTACTTC

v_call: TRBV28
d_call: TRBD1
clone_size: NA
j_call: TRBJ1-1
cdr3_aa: CASSQGAMNTEAFF
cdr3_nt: TGTGCCAGCAGTCAGGGGGCCATGAACACTGAAGCTTTCTTT

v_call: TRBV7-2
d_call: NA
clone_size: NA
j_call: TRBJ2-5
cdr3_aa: CASRPPGLARETQYF
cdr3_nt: TGTGCCAGCAGACCGCCGGGACTGGCTCGGGAGACCCAGTACTTC

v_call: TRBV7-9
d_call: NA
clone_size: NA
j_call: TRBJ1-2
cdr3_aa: CASSPGEGSYGYTF
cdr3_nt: TGTGCCAGCAGCCCCGGGGAGGGAAGCTATGGCTACACCTTC

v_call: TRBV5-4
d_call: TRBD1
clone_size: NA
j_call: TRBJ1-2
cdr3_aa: CASSPSGQGNYGYTF
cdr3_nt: TGTGCCAGCAGCCCGTCGGGACAGGGAAACTATGGCTACACCTTC

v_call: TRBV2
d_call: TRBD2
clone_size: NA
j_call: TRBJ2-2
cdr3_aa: CASTPTSGGHTGELFF
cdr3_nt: TGTGCCAGCACTCCTACTAGCGGGGGGCACACCGGGGAGCTGTTTTTT

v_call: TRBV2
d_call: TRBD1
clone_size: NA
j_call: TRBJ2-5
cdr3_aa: CASVYSGTGLSETQYF
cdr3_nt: TGTGCCAGCGTTTACTCCGGGACAGGCCTCTCAGAGACCCAGTACTTC

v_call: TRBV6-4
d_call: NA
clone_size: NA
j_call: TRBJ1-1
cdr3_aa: CASSDLRGDLVITFF
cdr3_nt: TGTGCCAGCAGTGACTTGCGGGGGGACCTCGTTATAACTTTCTTT

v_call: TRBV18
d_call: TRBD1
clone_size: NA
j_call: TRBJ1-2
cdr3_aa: CASSPALGQGSGYGYTF
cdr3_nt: TGTGCCAGCTCACCCGCCCTCGGACAGGGCTCAGGCTATGGCTACACCTTC

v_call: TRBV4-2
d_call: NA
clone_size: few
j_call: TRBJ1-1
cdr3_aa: CASSHKGAGETEAFF
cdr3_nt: TGTGCCAGCAGCCACAAAGGGGCAGGGGAAACTGAAGCTTTCTTT

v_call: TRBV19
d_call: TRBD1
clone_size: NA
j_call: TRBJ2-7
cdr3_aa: CASRTRGTGGSYEQYF
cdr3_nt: TGTGCCAGTAGAACCCGCGGGACAGGGGGTTCCTACGAGCAGTACTTC

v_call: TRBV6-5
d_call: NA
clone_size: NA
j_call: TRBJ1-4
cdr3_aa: CASRRQSFNEKLFF
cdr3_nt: TGTGCCAGCAGAAGACAGAGTTTTAATGAAAAACTGTTTTTT

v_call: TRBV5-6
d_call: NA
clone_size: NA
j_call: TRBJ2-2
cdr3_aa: CASSSQGTGELFF
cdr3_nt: TGTGCCAGCAGCTCACAGGGAACCGGGGAGCTGTTTTTT

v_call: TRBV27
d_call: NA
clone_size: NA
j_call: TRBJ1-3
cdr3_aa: CASSRVSGNTIYF
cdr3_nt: TGTGCCAGCTCACGGGTCTCTGGAAACACCATATATTTT

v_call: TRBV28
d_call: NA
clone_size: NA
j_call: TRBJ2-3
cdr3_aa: CASSPISNTQYF
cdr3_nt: TGTGCCAGCAGTCCTATTTCAAATACGCAGTATTTT

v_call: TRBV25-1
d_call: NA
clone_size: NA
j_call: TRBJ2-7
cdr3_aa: CASSGGRQGYEQYF
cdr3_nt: TGTGCCAGCAGTGGGGGCCGCCAGGGCTACGAGCAGTACTTC

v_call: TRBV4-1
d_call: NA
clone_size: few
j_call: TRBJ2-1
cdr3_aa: CASSQAEARDEQFF
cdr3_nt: TGCGCCAGCAGCCAAGCAGAGGCCCGTGATGAGCAGTTCTTC

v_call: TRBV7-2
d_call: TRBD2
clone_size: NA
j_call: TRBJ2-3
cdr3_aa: CASNPSGGRADTQYF
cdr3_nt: TGTGCCAGCAACCCTAGCGGGGGCAGGGCAGATACGCAGTATTTT